This T cell receptor (beta chain) comes out of a study of Ad26.COV2.S vaccination and SARS-CoV-2 variants. Study-wide findings and caveats: After vaccination, reports described spike-specific CD8+ and CD4+ T cell responses as showing substantial breadth. Placebo recipients had lower spike-specific TCR breadth than vaccine recipients. The TCR breadth and depth analyses may have produced an underestimate of total T cell responses. Vaccine and placebo groups showed comparable non-spike TCR breadth.

Only in-frame clones appear in the TCRdb table, and some are missing; sequencing was by immunoSEQ multiplex PCR. The table includes 85,000 to 120,000 clones, around 80% detected once. This CDR3 contains 15 residues. Per germline, CDR1 MNHNS and CDR2 SASEGT. Trimming took off 2 bases at V and 4 bases at J, with 14 bases between the two ends. As for this clone: Its specificity is unknown.

The specimen was peripheral blood, collected after recovery from COVID-19. This chain links TRBV6-1 with TRBJ1-1; weak D call: TRBD1 (5 bases). The origin of this receptor is a human donor who had recovered from COVID-19. The CDR3 nucleotides are TGTGCCAGCAGTGAAACGGGGACCGGGTCCACTGAAGCTTTCTTT. Translation: CASSETGTGSTEAFF.